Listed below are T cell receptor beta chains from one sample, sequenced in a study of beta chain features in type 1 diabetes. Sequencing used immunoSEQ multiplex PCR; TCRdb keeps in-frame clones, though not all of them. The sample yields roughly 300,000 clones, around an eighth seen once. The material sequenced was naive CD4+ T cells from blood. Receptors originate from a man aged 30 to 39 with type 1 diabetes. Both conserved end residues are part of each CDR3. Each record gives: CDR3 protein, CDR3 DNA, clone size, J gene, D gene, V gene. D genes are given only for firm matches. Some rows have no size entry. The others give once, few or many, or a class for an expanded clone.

CDR3 protein: CASSLGGGGEQFF
CDR3 DNA: TGTGCCAGCAGCTTAGGGGGGGGAGGTGAGCAGTTCTTC
clone size: few
J gene: TRBJ2-1
D gene: TRBD2
V gene: TRBV7-3

CDR3 protein: CASSTSSGPQETQYF
CDR3 DNA: TGTGCCAGCAGCACATCTAGCGGCCCCCAAGAGACCCAGTACTTC
clone size: few
J gene: TRBJ2-5
D gene: TRBD2
V gene: TRBV7-9

CDR3 protein: CASSPTLAGDEQYF
CDR3 DNA: TGTGCCAGCTCACCGACGTTAGCGGGGGACGAGCAGTACTTC
clone size: few
J gene: TRBJ2-7
D gene: TRBD2
V gene: TRBV18

CDR3 protein: CATSPWGGPGETQYF
CDR3 DNA: TGTGCCACCTCCCCTTGGGGAGGGCCGGGAGAGACCCAGTACTTC
clone size: few
J gene: TRBJ2-5
D gene: TRBD2
V gene: TRBV6-6

CDR3 protein: CASSLRRAGTEAFF
CDR3 DNA: TGTGCCAGCAGCTTAAGGCGGGCGGGCACTGAAGCTTTCTTT
clone size: NA
J gene: TRBJ1-1
D gene: NA
V gene: TRBV7-2

CDR3 protein: CASSQDMAGSGNTIYF
CDR3 DNA: TGCGCCAGCAGCCAAGATATGGCAGGATCTGGAAACACCATATATTTT
clone size: NA
J gene: TRBJ1-3
D gene: NA
V gene: TRBV4-3

CDR3 protein: CASLPEGGRTYNEQFF
CDR3 DNA: TGTGCCAGCTTACCCGAGGGCGGGAGGACATACAATGAGCAGTTCTTC
clone size: once
J gene: TRBJ2-1
D gene: TRBD2
V gene: TRBV28

CDR3 protein: CASSRNPLAGGGNEQFF
CDR3 DNA: TGTGCCAGCAGCCGAAACCCACTAGCGGGAGGGGGCAATGAGCAGTTCTTC
clone size: few
J gene: TRBJ2-1
D gene: TRBD2
V gene: TRBV4-2

CDR3 protein: CASSYSTGAGANVLTF
CDR3 DNA: TGTGCCAGCAGTTACTCGACAGGGGCTGGGGCCAACGTCCTGACTTTC
clone size: NA
J gene: TRBJ2-6
D gene: TRBD1
V gene: TRBV6-5

CDR3 protein: CAGHRGGEETQYF
CDR3 DNA: TGTGCCGGACATAGGGGAGGTGAAGAGACCCAGTACTTC
clone size: few
J gene: TRBJ2-5
D gene: NA
V gene: TRBV6-1

CDR3 protein: CASSSGRQETQYF
CDR3 DNA: TGTGCCAGCTCAAGCGGCAGACAAGAGACCCAGTACTTC
clone size: few
J gene: TRBJ2-5
D gene: NA
V gene: TRBV18

CDR3 protein: CATSRDIGGNYEQYF
CDR3 DNA: TGTGCCACCAGCAGAGATATCGGAGGGAACTACGAGCAGTACTTC
clone size: NA
J gene: TRBJ2-7
D gene: NA
V gene: TRBV15

CDR3 protein: CASSQRTGGAGYGYTF
CDR3 DNA: TGTGCCAGCAGCCAACGTACAGGGGGCGCTGGCTATGGCTACACCTTC
clone size: NA
J gene: TRBJ1-2
D gene: TRBD1
V gene: TRBV5-4

CDR3 protein: CASSSLSSYNEQFF
CDR3 DNA: TGCGCCAGCAGCTCCCTAAGCTCCTACAATGAGCAGTTCTTC
clone size: NA
J gene: TRBJ2-1
D gene: NA
V gene: TRBV5-1

CDR3 protein: CAISEPVAGSSYEQYF
CDR3 DNA: TGTGCCATCAGTGAGCCGGTAGCGGGGAGCTCCTACGAGCAGTACTTC
clone size: NA
J gene: TRBJ2-7
D gene: TRBD2
V gene: TRBV10-3

CDR3 protein: CASSFHTSGRYEQYF
CDR3 DNA: TGTGCCAGCAGTTTCCATACTAGCGGGAGGTACGAGCAGTACTTC
clone size: few
J gene: TRBJ2-7
D gene: TRBD2
V gene: TRBV28

CDR3 protein: CASSPKEAGKTQYF
CDR3 DNA: TGTGCCAGCAGCCCAAAGGAGGCGGGGAAGACCCAGTACTTC
clone size: few
J gene: TRBJ2-5
D gene: NA
V gene: TRBV11-1

CDR3 protein: CATEAGGPRSEQFF
CDR3 DNA: TGTGCCACTGAAGCGGGAGGGCCCCGATCCGAGCAGTTCTTC
clone size: few
J gene: TRBJ2-1
D gene: TRBD2
V gene: TRBV2

CDR3 protein: CASFWSGAGANEQFF
CDR3 DNA: TGTGCCAGCTTTTGGAGCGGGGCTGGAGCTAATGAGCAGTTCTTC
clone size: few
J gene: TRBJ2-1
D gene: TRBD2
V gene: TRBV7-9

CDR3 protein: CASSLSGQKSTDTQYF
CDR3 DNA: TGTGCCAGCAGCTTATCGGGACAGAAAAGCACAGATACGCAGTATTTT
clone size: few
J gene: TRBJ2-3
D gene: TRBD1
V gene: TRBV11-1

CDR3 protein: CASAQGQGRDYGYTF
CDR3 DNA: TGTGCTAGTGCCCAGGGACAGGGCAGAGACTATGGCTACACCTTC
clone size: few
J gene: TRBJ1-2
D gene: TRBD1
V gene: TRBV12-5

CDR3 protein: CASSPRLVAGGHEQFF
CDR3 DNA: TGCGCCAGCAGCCCCCGGTTAGTAGCGGGAGGCCATGAGCAGTTCTTC
clone size: few
J gene: TRBJ2-1
D gene: TRBD2
V gene: TRBV23-1

CDR3 protein: CASSYFQQGPGELFF
CDR3 DNA: TGTGCCAGCAGTTACTTTCAACAGGGACCCGGGGAGCTGTTTTTT
clone size: NA
J gene: TRBJ2-2
D gene: NA
V gene: TRBV6-5

CDR3 protein: CASSPGIAGGPSDEQFF
CDR3 DNA: TGTGCCAGCTCACCAGGGATAGCGGGAGGTCCTTCGGATGAGCAGTTCTTC
clone size: NA
J gene: TRBJ2-1
D gene: TRBD2
V gene: TRBV18

CDR3 protein: CASSPLPGQGNEKLFF
CDR3 DNA: TGTGCCAGCTCACCACTACCGGGACAGGGGAATGAAAAACTGTTTTTT
clone size: few
J gene: TRBJ1-4
D gene: TRBD1
V gene: TRBV18

CDR3 protein: CASSLTSGRSYEQYF
CDR3 DNA: TGTGCCAGCAGCTTGACTAGCGGGCGTTCCTACGAGCAGTACTTC
clone size: few
J gene: TRBJ2-7
D gene: TRBD2
V gene: TRBV7-2

CDR3 protein: CSVSTGTGWTGSEKLFF
CDR3 DNA: TGCAGCGTCTCCACCGGGACAGGGTGGACCGGGAGCGAAAAACTGTTTTTT
clone size: NA
J gene: TRBJ1-4
D gene: TRBD1
V gene: TRBV29-1

CDR3 protein: CASSVQDGGAKNIQYF
CDR3 DNA: TGTGCCAGCAGTGTACAGGACGGGGGAGCCAAAAACATTCAGTACTTC
clone size: NA
J gene: TRBJ2-4
D gene: NA
V gene: TRBV6-1

CDR3 protein: CASRLGQGDGYTF
CDR3 DNA: TGTGCCAGCAGACTAGGGCAGGGGGATGGCTACACCTTC
clone size: NA
J gene: TRBJ1-2
D gene: TRBD1
V gene: TRBV28

CDR3 protein: CAWSYGEADTQYF
CDR3 DNA: TGTGCCTGGAGTTACGGGGAAGCAGATACGCAGTATTTT
clone size: NA
J gene: TRBJ2-3
D gene: NA
V gene: TRBV30

CDR3 protein: CASSEGGLEDTQYF
CDR3 DNA: TGTGCCAGTAGTGAGGGGGGACTAGAAGATACGCAGTATTTT
clone size: NA
J gene: TRBJ2-3
D gene: TRBD2
V gene: TRBV19

CDR3 protein: CASGSTGGNVLTF
CDR3 DNA: TGTGCCAGCGGCTCGACAGGGGGGAACGTCCTGACTTTC
clone size: NA
J gene: TRBJ2-6
D gene: TRBD1
V gene: TRBV14

CDR3 protein: CASSPTQVTNTEAFF
CDR3 DNA: TGTGCCAGCAGTCCGACACAGGTGACGAACACTGAAGCTTTCTTT
clone size: NA
J gene: TRBJ1-1
D gene: NA
V gene: TRBV28

CDR3 protein: CASSLLRLSYEQYF
CDR3 DNA: TGTGCCAGCAGTTTGTTGCGCCTCTCCTACGAGCAGTACTTC
clone size: NA
J gene: TRBJ2-7
D gene: NA
V gene: TRBV28

CDR3 protein: CSGLASYEQYF
CDR3 DNA: TGCAGCGGACTAGCGAGCTACGAGCAGTACTTC
clone size: NA
J gene: TRBJ2-7
D gene: TRBD2
V gene: TRBV20-1

CDR3 protein: CASSRQANTEAFF
CDR3 DNA: TGCGCCAGCAGCCGGCAGGCTAACACTGAAGCTTTCTTT
clone size: many
J gene: TRBJ1-1
D gene: NA
V gene: TRBV4-3

CDR3 protein: CAWTRTGNEKLFF
CDR3 DNA: TGTGCCTGGACCCGGACAGGCAATGAAAAACTGTTTTTT
clone size: NA
J gene: TRBJ1-4
D gene: TRBD1
V gene: TRBV30

CDR3 protein: CASRLAGLYNEQFF
CDR3 DNA: TGTGCCAGCAGGCTAGCGGGATTGTACAATGAGCAGTTCTTC
clone size: NA
J gene: TRBJ2-1
D gene: TRBD2
V gene: TRBV28

CDR3 protein: CASSSSTFYEQYF
CDR3 DNA: TGTGCCAGCAGTTCTAGTACCTTCTACGAGCAGTACTTC
clone size: few
J gene: TRBJ2-7
D gene: NA
V gene: TRBV7-9

CDR3 protein: CASSSGTVAYEQYF
CDR3 DNA: TGTGCCAGCAGTTCAGGGACAGTAGCCTACGAGCAGTACTTC
clone size: NA
J gene: TRBJ2-7
D gene: TRBD1
V gene: TRBV6-6

CDR3 protein: CASSTTSSSYEQYF
CDR3 DNA: TGTGCCAGTAGTACCACGTCTAGCTCCTACGAGCAGTACTTC
clone size: NA
J gene: TRBJ2-7
D gene: NA
V gene: TRBV19

CDR3 protein: CASSLDMNTEAFF
CDR3 DNA: TGTGCCAGCTCACTCGACATGAACACTGAAGCTTTCTTT
clone size: NA
J gene: TRBJ1-1
D gene: NA
V gene: TRBV18